This T cell receptor beta chain was obtained from a study of post-analysis software for immune sequencing data. Included in the TCR beta cDNA libraries were unique molecular identifiers. TCRdb independently ran MiXCR on the PCR reads; one entry per CDR3 protein. Of 500,000 to 600,000 distinct CDR3 sequences listed, around 47% were seen once; the top ten hold 1.7%. The sequencing sample was made of blood. This sequence was found in a girl aged 5-17 years with multiple sclerosis.

CDR3 DNA sequence: TGTGCCAGCAGTTTCGGCGGGACGGTGGTCTCACCCCTCCACTTT. As protein: CASSFGGTVVSPLHF. The chain uses TRBV12-3 or TRBV12-4 and TRBJ1-6, with D maybe TRBD1 (5 bases). Trimming took off 3 bases at V and 10 bases at J, with 16 bases between the two ends. The CDR3 has 15 amino acids.